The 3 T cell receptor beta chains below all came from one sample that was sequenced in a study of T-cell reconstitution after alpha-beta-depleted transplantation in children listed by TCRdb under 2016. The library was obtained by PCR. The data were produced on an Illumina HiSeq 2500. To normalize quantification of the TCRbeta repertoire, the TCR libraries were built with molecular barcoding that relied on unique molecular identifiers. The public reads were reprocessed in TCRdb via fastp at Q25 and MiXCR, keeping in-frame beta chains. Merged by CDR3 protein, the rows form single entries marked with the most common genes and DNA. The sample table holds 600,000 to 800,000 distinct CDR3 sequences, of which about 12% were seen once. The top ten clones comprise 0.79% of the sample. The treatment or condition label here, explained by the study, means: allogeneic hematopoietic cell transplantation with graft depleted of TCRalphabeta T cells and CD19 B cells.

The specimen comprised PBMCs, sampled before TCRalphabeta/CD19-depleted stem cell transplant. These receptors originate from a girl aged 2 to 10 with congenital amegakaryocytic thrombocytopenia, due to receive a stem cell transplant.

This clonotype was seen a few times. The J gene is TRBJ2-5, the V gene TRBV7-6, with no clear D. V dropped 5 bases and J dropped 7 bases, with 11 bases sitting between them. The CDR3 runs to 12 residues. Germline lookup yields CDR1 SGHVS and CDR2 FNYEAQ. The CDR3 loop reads CASSGGFRTQYF. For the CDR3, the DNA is TGTGCCAGCAGCGGTGGTTTCCGGACCCAGTACTTC.

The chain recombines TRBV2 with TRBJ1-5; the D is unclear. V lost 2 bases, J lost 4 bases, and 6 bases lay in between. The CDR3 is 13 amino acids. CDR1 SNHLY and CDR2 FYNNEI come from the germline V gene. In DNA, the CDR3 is TGTGCCAGCAGTGAAAGTGCGAATCAGCCCCAGCATTTT. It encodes CASSESANQPQHF. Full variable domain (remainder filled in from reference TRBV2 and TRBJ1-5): EPEVTQTPSHQVTQMGQEVILRCVPISNHLYFYWYRQILGQKVEFLVSFYNNEISEKSEIFDDQFSVERPDGSNFTLKIRSTKLEDSAMYFCASSESANQPQHFGDGTRLSIL.

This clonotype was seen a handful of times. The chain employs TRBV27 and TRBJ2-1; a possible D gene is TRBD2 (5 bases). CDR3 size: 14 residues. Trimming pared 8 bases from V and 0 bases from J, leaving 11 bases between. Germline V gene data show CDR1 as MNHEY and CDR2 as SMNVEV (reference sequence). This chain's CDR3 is CASVAGSSYNEQFF. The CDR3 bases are TGTGCCAGCGTCGCGGGCAGCTCCTACAATGAGCAGTTCTTC.